Listed below are T cell receptor beta chains from one sample, sequenced in a study of identical twins' blood T cells. Each CDR3 protein is one row after TCRdb ran MiXCR on the 5' RACE reads. The sample lists a few hundred thousand distinct CDR3 sequences; about 28% were seen once. The sample was PBMCs. The receptor set was obtained from a woman aged 18-49 years in good health. Each CDR3 is given with its conserved first and last residue.

v_call: TRBV12-3/TRBV12-4; cdr3_aa: CASSLGQGMSSYEQYF
v_call: TRBV5-1; cdr3_aa: CASSLRQGHHGYTF
v_call: TRBV3-1; cdr3_aa: CASSFGGVRTEAFF
v_call: TRBV6-2/TRBV6-3; cdr3_aa: CASSDPGRDEQYF
v_call: TRBV21-1; cdr3_aa: CASSKRSRTVADGYTF
v_call: TRBV6-5; cdr3_aa: CASSYGGSGQDTQYF
v_call: TRBV4-1; cdr3_aa: CASSSPADTQYF
v_call: TRBV20-1; cdr3_aa: CSARDLREGIHEQYF
v_call: TRBV5-5; cdr3_aa: CASSFDGYQPQHF
v_call: TRBV10-3; cdr3_aa: CGIRGTGFSGNTIYF
v_call: TRBV20-1; cdr3_aa: CSARERTTGNTIYF
v_call: TRBV20-1; cdr3_aa: CSARRTGDTGELFF
v_call: TRBV5-1; cdr3_aa: CASSSEPTSVNEQFF
v_call: TRBV7-7; cdr3_aa: CASSLQYAGKLFF
v_call: TRBV14; cdr3_aa: CASSPEAGLEFF
v_call: TRBV2; cdr3_aa: CASRENVGTEAFF
v_call: TRBV5-1; cdr3_aa: CASSLVRFSSYEQYF
v_call: TRBV6-2/TRBV6-3; cdr3_aa: CASRNRDRGGLEQFF
v_call: TRBV20-1; cdr3_aa: CSARDHTGPKAQYF
v_call: TRBV9; cdr3_aa: CASSTGAEAFF
v_call: TRBV20-1; cdr3_aa: CSAYDGTANTGELFF
v_call: TRBV10-3; cdr3_aa: CAISGPQDRLYGYTF
v_call: TRBV20-1; cdr3_aa: CSAERDGNTEAFF
v_call: TRBV12-5; cdr3_aa: CASVLGSSEAFF
v_call: TRBV2; cdr3_aa: CASSSGHDEKLFF
v_call: TRBV5-4; cdr3_aa: CASSSVNYGYTF
v_call: TRBV7-9; cdr3_aa: CASSLAGRNTIYF
v_call: TRBV9; cdr3_aa: CASSVAWGGAEAFF
v_call: TRBV5-5; cdr3_aa: CASSLLRISPLHF
v_call: TRBV20-1; cdr3_aa: CSAGNPRGLSNQPQHF
v_call: TRBV29-1; cdr3_aa: CSVVLGDGYTF
v_call: TRBV5-1; cdr3_aa: CASSPGQPGEGYTF
v_call: TRBV4-3; cdr3_aa: CASSANRVSGYTF
v_call: TRBV20-1; cdr3_aa: CSARDVYMKREQYF
v_call: TRBV5-1; cdr3_aa: CASSLEGFIGQPQHF